Following are 9 T cell receptor beta chains from one sample sequenced in a study of blood T cell repertoires in COVID-19 (dated by TCRdb to about 2020). Libraries were built with the immunoSEQ multiplex PCR assay. As stored in TCRdb, this immuneACCESS dataset retains in-frame rearrangements with V and J assigned. A fraction of the clones does not appear; measured against another copy, unresolved V genes explain less than half of the discrepancy, and the remainder lacks a known reason. In this sample the table shows about 120,000 clones, about 70% of which occur a single time. 5.5% of the sample lies in the top ten. The material sequenced was peripheral blood. Receptors originate from a man aged 55 to 69 with acute or convalescent COVID-19.

The chain links TRBV6-5 to TRBJ2-7; 7 bases fit TRBD1. With V trimmed by 8 bases and J by 0 bases, 4 bases remained unmatched. The CDR3 is 13 amino acids. Germline loops: CDR1 MNHEY, CDR2 SVGAGI. CDR3 in DNA: TGTGCCAGCTCGGACAGGATCTCCTACGAGCAGTACTTC. Protein product: CASSDRISYEQYF.

V usage is TRBV21-1 and J usage is TRBJ2-2; TRBD2 was called by the table and not checked on the DNA. TRBV21-1 is annotated as a pseudogene. The CDR3 covers 21 residues. This CDR3 reads CASSNGPRLAGRRYGTGELFF. CDR3 nucleotides: TGTGCCAGCAGCAATGGCCCGAGACTAGCGGGCCGAAGATACGGTACCGGGGAGCTGTTTTTT.

The V gene is TRBV5-8, the J gene TRBJ1-3; D is perhaps TRBD1 (6 bases). The length of the CDR3 is 14 residues. Trimming took off 4 bases at V and 0 bases at J, with 8 bases between the two ends. Per the germline V gene, CDR1 is SGHTS and CDR2 is YDEGEE. The CDR3 is CASSQGGSGNTIYF. The DNA of the CDR3 is TGTGCCAGCAGCCAAGGGGGCTCTGGAAACACCATATATTTT.

The CDR3 sequence: CASSTGNLEAFF. DNA of the CDR3: TGTGCCAGTAGTACAGGGAATCTTGAAGCTTTCTTT. This rearrangement joins TRBV19 to TRBJ1-1, with D tentatively TRBD1 (5 bases). Between the trimmed V and J ends, which lost 4 bases and 7 bases, there was a span of 10 bases. Germline CDR1 reads LNHDA; CDR2 reads SQIVND (reference sequence). The CDR3 spans 12 residues.

The J gene is TRBJ2-3, the V gene TRBV2, with no clear D. V was shortened by 4 bases and J by 3 bases, with 11 bases between the two germline ends. This CDR3 has 14 residues. Germline values: CDR1 SNHLY, CDR2 FYNNEI. CDR3 sequence reads: CASSVSEITDTQYF. CDR3 sequence (DNA): TGTGCCAGCAGTGTCTCGGAGATAACAGATACGCAGTATTTT.

V gene TRBV14 combines with J gene TRBJ2-7, with 7 bases aligning to TRBD1. The germline CDR1 and CDR2 sequences are SGHDN and FVKESK. The V and J ends lost 3 bases and 5 bases, in that order; junction bases with no gene match: 13. CDR3 size: 16 residues. The CDR3 DNA follows: TGTGCCAGCAGCCAGAGGGGGCAGGCGATATCCGACGAGCAGTACTTC. Its protein product is CASSQRGQAISDEQYF.

The chain combines TRBV21-1 with TRBJ2-3; whether TRBD1, the table's D call, matches the DNA was not checked. TRBV21-1 is given as a pseudogene. This CDR3 is built from 17 residues. The CDR3 loop reads CASSKKLDRRSTDTQYF. DNA for the CDR3: TGTGCCAGCAGCAAGAAATTGGACAGACGTAGCACAGATACGCAGTATTTT.

This chain uses TRBV28 with TRBJ2-7; 8 nucleotides line up with TRBD1. This CDR3 is 14 amino acids long. Germline loops: CDR1 MDHEN, CDR2 SYDVKM. With 8 bases clipped from V and 4 bases from J, the junction kept 10 bases outside the gene matches. The CDR3 spells CASGTQGAPYEQYF. CDR3 DNA: TGTGCCAGCGGGACCCAGGGGGCGCCATACGAGCAGTACTTC.

This chain links TRBV2 with TRBJ2-7, with D tentatively TRBD2 (6 bases). CDR1 SNHLY and CDR2 FYNNEI come from the germline V gene. This CDR3 is built from 18 residues. Trimming shortened V by 6 bases and J by 3 bases, and 27 bases separated the two germline ends. This chain's CDR3 is CASREGRLAGGGNYEQYF. The CDR3 nucleotides read TGTGCCAGCAGGGAGGGACGGCTAGCCGGCGGTGGGAACTACGAGCAGTACTTC.